The 20 T cell receptor beta chains in this list originate from one sample, sequenced in a study of blood T cells in healthy people across ages. Using a J-beta primer mix together with a sample-barcoded 5' primer, a second PCR was run for roughly 7 to 11 cycles. In TCRdb, the 5' RACE reads were re-called with MiXCR into one record per CDR3 protein. Of 1.5 million to 2 million distinct CDR3 sequences listed, approximately 50% are singletons. The sequencing sample was made of blood. The receptors come from a woman between 35 and 50 years old in good health.

This clonotype was observed a single time. The V call is TRBV28, the J call TRBJ1-1, with 8 bases matching TRBD1. Germline loops: CDR1 MDHEN, CDR2 SYDVKM. Unmatched junction bases numbered 8, after V lost 8 bases and J lost 6 bases. The CDR3 is 13 amino acids. In nucleotides, the CDR3 is TGTGCCAGCGTTACCGGGACAGGTCCTGAAGCTTTCTTT. This gives the protein CASVTGTGPEAFF.

The CDR3 protein is CASNEELGTEAFF. Here the CDR3 DNA reads TGTGCCAGCAATGAAGAATTGGGCACTGAAGCTTTCTTT. V gene TRBV12-3 or TRBV12-4 combines with J gene TRBJ1-1; no reliable D call. CDR3 length: 13 amino acids. Trimming stripped 7 bases from V and 4 bases from J, with 13 bases between.

The chain is built from TRBV20-1 and TRBJ2-1; 10 bases are shared with TRBD1. This CDR3 spans 18 amino acids. After removal of 6 bases from V and 0 bases from J, the junction contained 14 bases not matched to a gene. Germline-derived CDR1 and CDR2 are DFQATT and SNEGSKA (reference sequence). The CDR3 reads CSALDRGSSGRSYNEQFF. The DNA of the CDR3 is TGCAGTGCCCTGGACAGGGGGAGTTCGGGGCGCTCCTACAATGAGCAGTTCTTC.

V is TRBV28 and J is TRBJ2-1, with no clear D. Germline CDR1 MDHEN, CDR2 SYDVKM. The germline V and J ends were trimmed by 5 bases and 7 bases, with 6 bases remaining between them. This CDR3 has 11 amino acids. CDR3 DNA: TGTGCCAGCAGTACGGTAAATGAGCAGTTCTTC. It yields the protein CASSTVNEQFF. The whole variable domain, filled in from reference TRBV28 and TRBJ2-1, reads DVKVTQSSRYLVKRTGEKVFLECVQDMDHENMFWYRQDPGLGLRLIYFSYDVKMKEKGDIPEGYSVSREKKERFSLILESASTNQTSMYLCASSTVNEQFFGPGTRLTVL.

There are a few counts of this clonotype. V usage is TRBV20-1 and J usage is TRBJ2-5; 8 bases fit TRBD2. Trimming cost V 3 bases and J 4 bases; bases outside gene matches: 7. Germline V gives CDR1 DFQATT, CDR2 SNEGSKA (reference sequence). The CDR3 is made up of 14 amino acids. The CDR3 DNA sequence: TGCAGTGCTAGCGGGGGGGCCAAAGGAGAGACCCAGTACTTC. Protein: CSASGGAKGETQYF.

The chain carries TRBV4-3 and TRBJ2-3, with D unclear. The CDR3 has 16 amino acids. Trimming left V 0 bases short and J 0 bases short, with 10 bases between. Germline V CDR1 and CDR2: LGHNA, YSLEER. CDR3 amino acids: CASSQDPSISTDTQYF. The CDR3 DNA is TGCGCCAGCAGCCAAGATCCCAGCATTAGCACAGATACGCAGTATTTT.

This clonotype showed up just once. V is TRBV7-3 and J is TRBJ2-7; the D gene is possibly TRBD1 (5 bases). Trimming pared 8 bases from V and 0 bases from J, leaving 17 bases between. Germline CDR1 reads SGHTA; CDR2 reads FQGTGA. There are 15 residues in the CDR3. The CDR3 region is CASPPGPSGSYEQYF. DNA for the CDR3: TGTGCCAGCCCACCAGGGCCCTCGGGCTCCTACGAGCAGTACTTC.

This clonotype showed up just a few times. This chain joins TRBV4-3 and TRBJ2-1, with 7 bases fitting TRBD2. The CDR3 length is 17 residues. The V and J ends lost 1 base and 0 bases, in that order; junction bases with no gene match: 6. Germline V gives CDR1 LGHNA, CDR2 YSLEER. CDR3 in DNA: TGCGCCAGCAGCCAAGTTCGGGGCGGGAGCTCCTACAATGAGCAGTTCTTC. It encodes CASSQVRGGSSYNEQFF.

The gene calls are TRBV7-3 and TRBJ1-2, with TRBD1 identical over 7 bases. Trimming cost V 2 bases and J 3 bases; bases outside gene matches: 6. The germline gives CDR1 SGHTA, CDR2 FQGTGA. The CDR3 consists of 15 residues. DNA of the CDR3: TGTGCCAGCAGCTTAGAAGGGGGCCAGGACTATGGCTACACCTTC. This codes for CASSLEGGQDYGYTF.

The chain is built from TRBV7-9 and TRBJ2-7; D uncertain. CDR3 length equals 12 residues. In germline, CDR1 is SEHNR, CDR2 FQNEAQ (reference sequence). Deletions cut 5 bases from V and 3 bases from J, with 8 bases between. Here the CDR3 reads CASSGPNYEQYF. The CDR3 DNA follows: TGTGCCAGCAGCGGTCCTAACTACGAGCAGTACTTC.

The V and J genes are TRBV7-3 and TRBJ2-4; D possibly corresponds to TRBD2 (6 bases). The DNA end is more similar to TRBJ2-7, so the J call may be wrong. CDR3 length equals 13 residues. Per the germline V gene, CDR1 is SGHTA and CDR2 is FQGTGA. The CDR3 DNA reads TGTGCCAGCAGCCCCAGCGGGCCCCACGAGCAGTACTTC. Translation gives CASSPSGPHEQYF.

The rearrangement joins TRBV6-1 to TRBJ2-5, with a possible D match to TRBD1 (6 bases). Germline CDR1 and CDR2: MNHNS and SASEGT. V shed 1 base and J shed 2 bases, with 14 bases lying between them. The CDR3 spans 16 residues. The DNA of the CDR3 is TGTGCCAGCAGTGAAGTTTGGACAGCCTCACAAGAGACCCAGTACTTC. This gives the protein CASSEVWTASQETQYF.

This clonotype came up a few times. The gene calls are TRBV5-1 and TRBJ2-5, with TRBD2 identical over 10 bases. Germline loops: CDR1 SGHRS, CDR2 YFSETQ. The CDR3 is 16 amino acids. V was clipped by 6 bases and J by 2 bases; unmatched bases: 10. CDR3 coding DNA: TGCGCCAGCAACCCCGTAGCGGGGGGCAAACAAGAGACCCAGTACTTC. This gives the protein CASNPVAGGKQETQYF. Full variable domain (missing parts from reference TRBV5-1 and TRBJ2-5): KAGVTQTPRYLIKTRGQQVTLSCSPISGHRSVSWYQQTPGQGLQFLFEYFSETQRNKGNFPGRFSGRQFSNSRSEMNVSTLELGDSALYLCASNPVAGGKQETQYFGPGTRLLVL.

This clonotype was recorded a few times. The chain recombines TRBV20-1 with TRBJ2-5; D could derive from TRBD1 or TRBD2 (6 bases each). This CDR3 spans 14 amino acids. V was pared by 0 bases and J by 7 bases, with 15 bases between. Germline V CDR1 and CDR2: DFQATT, SNEGSKA (reference sequence). Here the CDR3 DNA reads TGCAGTGCTAGAGAGTTGGGGGGCGGACGGACCCAGTACTTC. Amino acid sequence: CSARELGGGRTQYF.

The chain links TRBV4-2 to TRBJ1-5; a possible D gene is TRBD1 (6 bases). V lost 2 bases and J 5 bases, leaving 22 bases between the germline ends. Germline CDR1 and CDR2: LGHNA and YNFKEQ. This CDR3 contains 18 residues. CDR3 nucleotides: TGTGCCAGCAGCCAACCTGGTAGGGGGACCAAAGGGCATCAGCCCCAGCATTTT. Its protein is CASSQPGRGTKGHQPQHF.

On this clonotype: At one end the junction does not follow the germline gene, possibly because of a read error. The chain has TRBV7-9 and TRBJ2-7; 7 positions agree with TRBD2. Germline assignment: CDR1 SEHNR and CDR2 FQNEAQ (reference sequence). The CDR3 consists of 13 residues. CDR3 sequence reads: CASSPSGSYKQYF. The CDR3 bases are TGTGCCAGCAGCCCTAGCGGTTCCTACAAGCAGTACTTC. The variable domain in full, with the rest retrieved from reference TRBV7-9 and TRBJ2-7, is DTGVSQNPRHKITKRGQNVTFRCDPISEHNRLYWYRQTLGQGPEFLTYFQNEAQLEKSRLLSDRFSAERPKGSFSTLEIQRTEQGDSAMYLCASSPSGSYKQYFGPGTRLTVT.

This clonotype has only one observation. This clone may be a read error of a much larger clone one base away. This rearrangement joins TRBV5-1 to TRBJ2-1; D is uncertain. The J call is uncertain, as TRBJ2-7 better fits the DNA end. From germline, CDR1 is SGHRS and CDR2 YFSETQ. CDR3 length: 14 residues. The CDR3, as DNA: TGCGCCAGCAACTCCGGATCTTCCTACAATGAGCAGTACTTC. Translated: CASNSGSSYNEQYF.

The rearrangement links TRBV7-3 to TRBJ1-2; the D gene is possibly TRBD1 (6 bases). The CDR3 sequence is 14 residues long. Germline lookup yields CDR1 SGHTA and CDR2 FQGTGA. V was shortened by 5 bases and J by 3 bases, with 13 bases between the two germline ends. CDR3 coding DNA: TGTGCCAGCAGCCCGGACAGTGCTGACTATGGCTACACCTTC. It translates to CASSPDSADYGYTF.

The chain couples TRBV2 to TRBJ2-5, with a possible D match to TRBD2 (5 bases). The CDR3 spans 14 residues. CDR1 and CDR2 (germline): SNHLY, FYNNEI. V lost 2 bases to trimming and J lost 5 bases, with 12 bases between them. CDR3 residues: CASSETAGGETQYF. The CDR3 DNA is TGTGCCAGCAGTGAAACGGCGGGTGGTGAGACCCAGTACTTC.

This clonotype has a count of ten or more. V gene TRBV4-1 combines with J gene TRBJ2-4; 8 bases are shared with TRBD1. Germline loops: CDR1 MGHRA, CDR2 YSYEKL. The V gene end was trimmed by 2 bases and the J gene end by 5 bases; junction bases not matched to a gene: 5. The CDR3 has 15 amino acids. CDR3: CASSQQDRVQNIQYF. CDR3 bases: TGCGCCAGCAGCCAACAGGACAGGGTTCAAAACATTCAGTACTTC.